The 4 T cell receptor beta chains in this list originate from one sample, sequenced in a study of regulatory T cells in long-lasting Graves disease. HTBI primers from iRepertoire and Arm-PCR of CDR3 regions yielded the TCR beta libraries. MiXCR was run by TCRdb on the multiplex PCR reads, yielding one entry per CDR3 protein. The sample has approximately 350,000 distinct CDR3 sequences, roughly 25% seen once. As for time point: persistent/refractory GD, antithyroid drugs over 5 years with positive TRAb. The authors made the TCR library using RNA they extracted from PBMCs. This specimen consisted of peripheral blood mononuclear cells (PBMCs), obtained when the disease was refractory, from a patient treated with antithyroid drugs. The receptors were gathered from a woman between 35 and 50 years old with Graves disease.

This rearrangement joins TRBV3-1 to TRBJ1-4; no definite D call. The V end lost 0 bases, the J end lost 0 bases, and 8 bases lay between the germline ends. Germline V gene lookup returns CDR1 LGHDT and CDR2 YNNKEL (reference sequence). The CDR3 spans 16 residues. The CDR3, as DNA: TGTGCCAGCAGCCAAGACTGGGCGGCAACTAATGAAAAACTGTTTTTT. This codes for CASSQDWAATNEKLFF.

Only a few counts were recorded for this clonotype. V usage is TRBV30 and J usage is TRBJ2-7; the D call may be TRBD1 or TRBD2 (5 bases each). There are 15 residues in the CDR3. Per germline, CDR1 GTSNPN and CDR2 SVGIG (reference sequence). Deletions cut 4 bases from V and 0 bases from J, with 16 bases between. This CDR3 reads CAWNGTPRNSYEQYF. The CDR3 region has the DNA TGTGCCTGGAATGGGACCCCACGGAACTCCTACGAGCAGTACTTC.

This chain's CDR3 is CASSLSFSTEQFF. In DNA form, the CDR3 reads TGTGCCAGCAGCTTATCGTTTTCGACTGAGCAGTTCTTC. The chain employs TRBV11-2 and TRBJ2-1, with D hard to call. The CDR3 spans 13 residues. Trimming pared 2 bases from V and 9 bases from J, leaving 11 bases between. Per germline, CDR1 SGHAT and CDR2 FQNNGV.

This sequence joins TRBV6-2 or TRBV6-3 and TRBJ2-3; 8 bases line up with TRBD2. Germline assignment: CDR1 MNHEY and CDR2 SVGEGT. After removal of 2 bases from V and 6 bases from J, the junction contained 7 bases not matched to a gene. CDR3 size: 15 residues. CDR3 sequence (DNA): TGTGCCAGCAGTTACAGCGGGAGTCAGTTTGATACGCAGTATTTT. It specifies CASSYSGSQFDTQYF.